Presented here are 9 T cell receptor beta chains from one specimen sequenced in a study of CD8+ T cells in alopecia areata. The treatment: oral pan-JAK inhibitor, 5-10 mg twice daily. RNA was extracted and reverse transcribed into cDNA as the sequencing template. Only in-frame clones appear in the TCRdb table, and some are missing; sequencing was by immunoSEQ multiplex PCR. This table holds nearly 95,000 clones, about two thirds found once. The material sequenced was CD8+ T cells sorted from blood, taken at week 44, from a patient treated with tofacitinib. These receptors originate from a human donor with alopecia areata.

This chain joins TRBV11-2 and TRBJ2-7; D is undetermined. Between the trimmed V and J ends, which lost 2 bases and 6 bases, there was a span of 11 bases. CDR1 is SGHAT and CDR2 is FQNNGV in the germline V gene. This CDR3 is built from 13 residues. The CDR3 DNA follows: TGTGCCAGCAGCTTAACAGTCCTGAGCGAGCAGTACTTC. Amino acids: CASSLTVLSEQYF.

The chain couples TRBV29-1 to TRBJ2-5; D is uncertain. The J call may be wrong; the DNA end is better matched by TRBJ2-7. Germline V gives CDR1 SQVTM, CDR2 ANQGSEA. The CDR3 spans 14 residues. The CDR3 nucleotides are TGCAGCGTTTGGTCTGGGGATAGGGTCGACGAGCAGTACTTC. This gives the protein CSVWSGDRVDEQYF.

V gene TRBV14 combines with J gene TRBJ2-7; no clear D. Trimming left V 4 bases short and J 2 bases short, with 6 bases between. The germline gives CDR1 SGHDN, CDR2 FVKESK. The CDR3 is 12 residues long. The CDR3 DNA is TGTGCCAGCAGCCTTAGCCCCTACGAGCAGTACTTC. Its translation: CASSLSPYEQYF.

The chain joins TRBV28 to TRBJ2-7; D possibly corresponds to TRBD1 (6 bases). V lost 2 bases, J lost 1 base, and 9 bases lay in between. Germline V gives CDR1 MDHEN, CDR2 SYDVKM. This CDR3 has 14 amino acids. The CDR3 loop is CASSLQGWSYEQYF. As DNA, the CDR3 is TGTGCCAGCAGTTTACAGGGGTGGTCCTACGAGCAGTACTTC.

This clone was counted a few times. V is TRBV2 and J is TRBJ2-7, with D possibly matching TRBD1 (6 bases). Per the germline V gene, CDR1 is SNHLY and CDR2 is FYNNEI. Trimming shortened V by 4 bases and J by 5 bases, and 15 bases separated the two germline ends. This CDR3 contains 14 residues. The CDR3 nucleotides read TGTGCCAGCAGTGGTGGTAAGGGGGTCGACGAGCAGTACTTC. It encodes CASSGGKGVDEQYF.

CDR3 DNA: TGTGCCAGCACCCTATCCCGCAGGGGGCGTCGAGAGACCCAGTACTTC. Translated: CASTLSRRGRRETQYF. This sequence joins TRBV7-8 and TRBJ2-5; 8 bases are shared with TRBD1. Trimming removed 7 bases from V and 4 bases from J; junction bases left unmatched: 14. This CDR3 is built from 16 residues. Per germline, CDR1 SGHVS and CDR2 FQNEAQ.

The CDR3 region has the DNA TGCAGCGTTTCAGGCGGGGACAGGGAGAGGTCCTACGAGCAGTACTTC. Encoded protein: CSVSGGDRERSYEQYF. The chain joins TRBV29-1 to TRBJ2-7; 9 bases match TRBD1. This CDR3 contains 16 residues. Germline CDR1 SQVTM, CDR2 ANQGSEA. After removal of 5 bases from V and 1 base from J, the junction contained 12 bases not matched to a gene.

In regard to this clone: Additional DNA sequences in this sample encode the identical CDR3. The rearrangement joins TRBV27 to TRBJ2-3; TRBD1 matches 7 bases. The CDR3 runs to 15 residues. The junction had 9 bases not matched to a gene; V was cut back by 7 bases and J by 2 bases. CDR1 is MNHEY, CDR2 SMNVEV, per germline (reference sequence). CDR3 nucleotide sequence: TGTGCCAGCACCTCCGGGACAGCGTCCACAGATACGCAGTATTTT. Residues: CASTSGTASTDTQYF.

The rearrangement uses TRBV5-1 and TRBJ2-7; a possible D gene is TRBD1 (6 bases). Germline V gene lookup returns CDR1 SGHRS and CDR2 YFSETQ. V was cut by 5 bases and J by 2 bases, with 14 bases left in between. The CDR3 is 14 residues long. The DNA for the CDR3 is TGCGCCAGCAGTGGTCAGGGGATTACCTACGAGCAGTACTTC. This sequence encodes CASSGQGITYEQYF.